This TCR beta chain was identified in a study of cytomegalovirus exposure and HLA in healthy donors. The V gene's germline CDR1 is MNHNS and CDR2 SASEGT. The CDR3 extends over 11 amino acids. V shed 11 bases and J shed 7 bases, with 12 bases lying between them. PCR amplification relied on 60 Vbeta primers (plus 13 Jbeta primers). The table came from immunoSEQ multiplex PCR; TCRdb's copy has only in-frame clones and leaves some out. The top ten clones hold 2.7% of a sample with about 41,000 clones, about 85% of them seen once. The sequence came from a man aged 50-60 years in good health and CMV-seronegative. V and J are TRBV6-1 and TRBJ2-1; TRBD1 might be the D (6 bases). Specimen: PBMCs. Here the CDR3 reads CAGLGTNEQFF. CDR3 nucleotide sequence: TGTGCCGGCCTCGGGACAAATGAGCAGTTCTTC.